The 15 T cell receptor beta chains given below trace back to one sample, sequenced in a study of blood T cell repertoires in COVID-19. TCRdb keeps only in-frame clones here, not all; method: immunoSEQ multiplex PCR. The repertoire holds 50,000 to 75,000 clones, with around 77% as singletons. The material sequenced was peripheral blood. The receptors shown here come from a man aged 80 or over with active or convalescent COVID-19.

The chain combines TRBV19 with TRBJ1-3; 7 bases align to TRBD1. This CDR3 contains 15 residues. In germline, CDR1 is LNHDA, CDR2 SQIVND (reference sequence). The ends lost 6 bases at V and 0 bases at J; junction bases unmatched: 5. The CDR3 DNA reads TGTGCCAGTAGCACAGGGGTGGGCTCTGGAAACACCATATATTTT. Amino acids: CASSTGVGSGNTIYF.

The rearrangement links TRBV6-2 or TRBV6-3 to TRBJ2-1, with a tentative D call TRBD2 (5 bases). Trimming removed 2 bases at V and 15 bases at J, with 17 bases between. The CDR3 totals 13 residues. Germline V gene lookup returns CDR1 MNHEY and CDR2 SVGEGT. CDR3 sequence: CASSYGSRLAGFF. CDR3 DNA: TGTGCCAGCAGTTACGGCAGTAGGCTAGCTGGGTTCTTC.

V and J are TRBV2 and TRBJ2-2; TRBD1 is a possible D gene (6 bases). The CDR3 has 14 amino acids. Trimming removed 7 bases from V and 1 base from J, with 10 bases in between. Germline V gene sequence: CDR1 SNHLY, CDR2 FYNNEI. The CDR3 protein is CASTGTMNTGELFF. CDR3 in DNA: TGTGCCAGCACCGGGACAATGAACACCGGGGAGCTGTTTTTT.

The chain uses TRBV19 and TRBJ2-1; D is perhaps TRBD1 (6 bases). Germline V gene lookup returns CDR1 LNHDA and CDR2 SQIVND (reference sequence). The V and J ends lost 6 bases and 8 bases respectively, with 20 bases between them. The CDR3 consists of 15 residues. CDR3 DNA sequence: TGTGCCAGTAGACCCGCAGCAGGGGTGGTTGATGAGCAGTTCTTC. It encodes CASRPAAGVVDEQFF.

This clone came up many times. The rearrangement uses TRBV7-9 and TRBJ2-7, with TRBD2 as a possible D gene (5 bases). The CDR3 runs to 14 residues. CDR1 and CDR2 (germline): SEHNR, FQNEAQ (reference sequence). V lost 2 bases to trimming and J lost 0 bases, with 8 bases between them. The CDR3 loop reads CASSLTGNSYEQYF. The CDR3 region has the DNA TGTGCCAGCAGCTTAACCGGGAACTCCTACGAGCAGTACTTC.

The chain uses TRBV18 and TRBJ1-2, with 7 bases that match TRBD1. There are 14 residues in the CDR3. J lost 1 base, V lost 3 bases, and 2 bases had no gene match. Looked up from germline, CDR1 is KGHSH and CDR2 is LQKENI. The CDR3 here is CASSPDRNNYGYTF. The CDR3 DNA sequence: TGTGCCAGCTCACCGGACAGGAATAACTATGGCTACACCTTC.

The rearrangement joins TRBV7-2 to TRBJ2-7; D unclear. Germline assignment: CDR1 SGHTA and CDR2 FQGNSA. Trimming stripped 1 base from V and 6 bases from J, with 13 bases between. The CDR3 is 14 residues long. The CDR3 nucleotides read TGTGCCAGCAGCTTAGTGGTCGAACTAAGCGAGCAGTACTTC. It translates to CASSLVVELSEQYF. The whole variable domain, filled in from reference TRBV7-2 and TRBJ2-7, reads GAGVSQSPSNKVTEKGKDVELRCDPISGHTALYWYRQSLGQGLEFLIYFQGNSAPDKSGLPSDRFSAERTGGSVSTLTIQRTQQEDSAVYLCASSLVVELSEQYFGPGTRLTVT.

The chain combines TRBV1 with TRBJ1-4; TRBD1, the table's D call, lacks a check against the DNA. TRBV1 is a recognized pseudogene. CDR3 length: 16 residues. As DNA, the CDR3 is TGCACCAGCAGCCAGATTACCGGGACAGGGAGCGGAAAACTGTTTTTT. This translates into CTSSQITGTGSGKLFF.

The J gene is TRBJ1-2, the V gene TRBV10-3, with D perhaps TRBD1 (5 bases). Germline V gene data show CDR1 as ENHRY and CDR2 as SYGVKD. The length of the CDR3 is 12 residues. V was pared by 7 bases and J by 7 bases, with 13 bases between. The CDR3: CAITGGESGYTF. CDR3 coding DNA: TGTGCCATCACCGGGGGGGAGAGTGGCTACACCTTC.

The chain combines TRBV5-1 with TRBJ2-1, with no clear D. This CDR3 has 13 residues. Germline V gene data show CDR1 as SGHRS and CDR2 as YFSETQ. Trimming removed 4 bases from V and 3 bases from J, with 8 bases in between. Here the CDR3 DNA reads TGCGCCAGCAGCCTAGACGGCTACAATGAGCAGTTCTTC. Translated: CASSLDGYNEQFF.

The sample holds a few counts of this clone. J is TRBJ2-2 and V is TRBV5-1; D gene ambiguous. Trimming stripped 6 bases from V and 6 bases from J, with 12 bases between. CDR3 length: 13 residues. The germline CDR1 and CDR2 sequences are SGHRS and YFSETQ. The CDR3 loop is CASMIGRAGELFF. As DNA, the CDR3 is TGCGCCAGCATGATCGGTCGAGCCGGGGAGCTGTTTTTT.

CDR3 protein: CASSRQGALYEQYF. In DNA form, the CDR3 reads TGTGCCAGCAGTAGACAGGGGGCTCTATACGAGCAGTACTTC. The genes are TRBV27 and TRBJ2-7, with 10 bases that match TRBD1. CDR3 length equals 14 residues. Germline assignment: CDR1 MNHEY and CDR2 SMNVEV (reference sequence). V trimming: 5 bases; J trimming: 4 bases; junction bases outside the gene matches: 5.

The chain joins TRBV5-1 to TRBJ1-1, with a possible D match to TRBD1 (6 bases). CDR1 and CDR2 from the germline V gene are SGHRS and YFSETQ. V dropped 1 base and J dropped 2 bases, with 12 bases sitting between them. The CDR3 has 15 amino acids. DNA of the CDR3: TGCGCCAGCAGCTTGAACGCAGGGGCCAACACTGAAGCTTTCTTT. This gives the protein CASSLNAGANTEAFF.

The chain joins TRBV3-1 (or the pseudogene TRBV3-2) to TRBJ1-6; 7 positions match TRBD1. With 1 base clipped from V and 7 bases from J, the junction kept 7 bases outside the gene matches. CDR1 is LGHDT, CDR2 YNNKEL, per germline (reference sequence). CDR3 length equals 16 residues. CDR3 bases: TGTGCCAGCAGCCAAGGTAGGGGGACAGTGAATTCACCCCTCCACTTT. Translating it yields CASSQGRGTVNSPLHF.

The V gene is TRBV6-4, the J gene TRBJ2-5; D possibly corresponds to TRBD1 (5 bases). There are 17 residues in the CDR3. CDR1 is MRHNA and CDR2 is SNTAGT in the germline V gene. Trimming cost V 0 bases and J 5 bases, with 19 bases left between them. CDR3 region: CASSDSTGRASMETQYF. In DNA form, the CDR3 reads TGTGCCAGCAGTGACTCGACTGGCAGGGCATCTATGGAGACCCAGTACTTC.